The T cell receptor beta chain under discussion was sequenced for a study of early T cells in non-severe SARS-CoV-2 infection. Looking at the study overall: Whole-blood bulk RNA, unsorted, was sequenced, and chains were unpaired.

Unique molecular identifier tags were affixed to discrete cDNA molecules. TCRdb independently ran MiXCR on the 5' RACE reads; one entry per CDR3 protein. The sample carries 55,000 to 70,000 distinct CDR3 sequences, under 13% recorded once. This clonotype appeared many times. Its specificity is unknown. V lost 7 bases and J lost 3, with 10 bases in between. The length of the CDR3 is 14 residues. In germline, CDR1 is MDHEN, CDR2 SYDVKM. Study results and caveats: VDJdb-based matching was biased toward anti-spike CD8 responses and missed private and CD4 specificities.

The sequencing input was whole blood. The sequence came from an adult who was a healthcare worker with PCR-confirmed SARS-CoV-2 infection or an uninfected control (not recorded which). The chain combines TRBV28 with TRBJ2-6; D could derive from TRBD1 or TRBD2 (6 bases each). CDR3 protein: CASTRGGGANVLTF. For the CDR3, the DNA is TGTGCCAGCACCAGGGGAGGTGGGGCCAACGTCCTGACTTTC.